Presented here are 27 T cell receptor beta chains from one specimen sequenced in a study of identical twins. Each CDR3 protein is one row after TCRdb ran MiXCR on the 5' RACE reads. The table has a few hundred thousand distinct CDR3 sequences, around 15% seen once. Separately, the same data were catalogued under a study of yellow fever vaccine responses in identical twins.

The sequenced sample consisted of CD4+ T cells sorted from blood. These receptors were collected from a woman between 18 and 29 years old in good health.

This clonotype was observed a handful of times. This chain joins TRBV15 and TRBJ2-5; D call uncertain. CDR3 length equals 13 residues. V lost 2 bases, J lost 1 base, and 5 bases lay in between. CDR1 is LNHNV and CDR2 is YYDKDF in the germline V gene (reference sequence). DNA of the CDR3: TGTGCCACCAGCAGACCGGTCCAAGAGACCCAGTACTTC. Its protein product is CATSRPVQETQYF.

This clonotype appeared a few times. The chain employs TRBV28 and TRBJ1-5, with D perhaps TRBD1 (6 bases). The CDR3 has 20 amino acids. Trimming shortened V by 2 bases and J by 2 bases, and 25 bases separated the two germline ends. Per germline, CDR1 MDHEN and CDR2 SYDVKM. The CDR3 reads CASSLATGRRREWGNQPQHF. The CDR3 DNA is TGTGCCAGCAGTTTAGCGACAGGAAGAAGGAGGGAATGGGGCAATCAGCCCCAGCATTTT.

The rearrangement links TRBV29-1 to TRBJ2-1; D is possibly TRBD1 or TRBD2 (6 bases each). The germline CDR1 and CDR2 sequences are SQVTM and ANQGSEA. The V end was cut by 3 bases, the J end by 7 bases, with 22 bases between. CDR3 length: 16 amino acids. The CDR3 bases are TGCAGCGTTGAGAGACTAGGAGGGGGTTATAAAAATGAGCAGTTCTTC. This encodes CSVERLGGGYKNEQFF.

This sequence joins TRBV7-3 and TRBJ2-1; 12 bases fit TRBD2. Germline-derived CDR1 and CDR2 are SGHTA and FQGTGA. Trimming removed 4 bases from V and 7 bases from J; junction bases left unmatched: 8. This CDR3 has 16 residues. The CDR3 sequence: CASSSPTSGSSNEQFF. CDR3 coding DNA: TGTGCCAGCAGCTCTCCGACTAGCGGGAGTTCAAATGAGCAGTTCTTC.

This CDR3 reads CSVDGTVPGYTF. The DNA of the CDR3 is TGCAGCGTCGACGGGACAGTTCCCGGCTACACCTTC. The rearrangement uses TRBV29-1 and TRBJ1-2; 7 bases are a match to TRBD1. Losses at the gene ends were 6 bases for V and 8 bases for J; bases not matched to a gene: 9. The CDR3 runs to 12 residues. CDR1 and CDR2 (germline): SQVTM, ANQGSEA.

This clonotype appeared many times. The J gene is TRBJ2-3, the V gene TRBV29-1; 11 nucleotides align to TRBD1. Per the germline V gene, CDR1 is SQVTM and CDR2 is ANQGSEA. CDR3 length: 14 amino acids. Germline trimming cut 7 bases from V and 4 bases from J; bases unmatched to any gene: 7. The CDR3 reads CSAAWDRGSDTQYF. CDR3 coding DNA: TGCAGCGCTGCATGGGACAGGGGGTCAGATACGCAGTATTTT.

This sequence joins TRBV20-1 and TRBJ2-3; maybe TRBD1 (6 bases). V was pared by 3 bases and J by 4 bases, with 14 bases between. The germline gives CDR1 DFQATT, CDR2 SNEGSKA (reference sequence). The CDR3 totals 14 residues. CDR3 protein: CSASMGRGSDTQYF. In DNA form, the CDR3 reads TGCAGTGCTAGTATGGGCAGGGGCTCAGATACGCAGTATTTT.

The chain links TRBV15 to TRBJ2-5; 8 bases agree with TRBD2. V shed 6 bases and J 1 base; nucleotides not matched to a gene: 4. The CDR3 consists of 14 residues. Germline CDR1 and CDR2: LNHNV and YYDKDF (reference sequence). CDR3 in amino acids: CATSRGGTQETQYF. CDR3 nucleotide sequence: TGTGCCACCAGTCGGGGGGGGACCCAAGAGACCCAGTACTTC.

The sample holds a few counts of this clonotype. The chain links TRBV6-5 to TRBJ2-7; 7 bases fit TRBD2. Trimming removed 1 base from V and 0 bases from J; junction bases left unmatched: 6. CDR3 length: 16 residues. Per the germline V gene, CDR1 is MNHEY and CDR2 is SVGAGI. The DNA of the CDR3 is TGTGCCAGCAGTTACTTGGTAGCGGGCCGCTCCTACGAGCAGTACTTC. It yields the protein CASSYLVAGRSYEQYF.

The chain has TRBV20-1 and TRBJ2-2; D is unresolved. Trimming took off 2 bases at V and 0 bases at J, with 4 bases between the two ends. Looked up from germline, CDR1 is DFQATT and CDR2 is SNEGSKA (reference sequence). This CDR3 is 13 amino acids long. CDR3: CSARRTNTGELFF. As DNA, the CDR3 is TGCAGTGCTAGACGAACGAACACCGGGGAGCTGTTTTTT.

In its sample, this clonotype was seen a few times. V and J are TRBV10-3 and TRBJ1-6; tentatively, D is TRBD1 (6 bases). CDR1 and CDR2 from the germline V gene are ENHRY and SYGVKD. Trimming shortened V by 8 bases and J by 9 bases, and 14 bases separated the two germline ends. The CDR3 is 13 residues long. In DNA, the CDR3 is TGTGCCATCGCCGGGACAAACGGTTCACCCCTCCACTTT. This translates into CAIAGTNGSPLHF.

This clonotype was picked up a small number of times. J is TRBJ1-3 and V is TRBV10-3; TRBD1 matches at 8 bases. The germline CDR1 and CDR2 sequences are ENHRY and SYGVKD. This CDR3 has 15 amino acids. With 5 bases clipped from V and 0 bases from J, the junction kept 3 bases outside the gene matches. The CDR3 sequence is CAISSDRVSGNTIYF. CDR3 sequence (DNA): TGTGCCATCAGTTCGGACAGGGTCTCTGGAAACACCATATATTTT.

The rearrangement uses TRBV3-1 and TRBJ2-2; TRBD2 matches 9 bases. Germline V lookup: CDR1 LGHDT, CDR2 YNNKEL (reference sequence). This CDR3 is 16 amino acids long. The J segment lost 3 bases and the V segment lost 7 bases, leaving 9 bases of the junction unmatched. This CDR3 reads CASTPMGLADTGELFF. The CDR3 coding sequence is TGTGCCAGCACCCCTATGGGACTAGCAGACACCGGGGAGCTGTTTTTT. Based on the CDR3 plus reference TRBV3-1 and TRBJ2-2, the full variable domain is DTAVSQTPKYLVTQMGNDKSIKCEQNLGHDTMYWYKQDSKKFLKIMFSYNNKELIINETVPNRFSPKSPDKAHLNLHINSLELGDSAVYFCASTPMGLADTGELFFGEGSRLTVL.

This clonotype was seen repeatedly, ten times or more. This CDR3 is CAISDMPSGASAEQYF. Here the CDR3 DNA reads TGTGCCATCAGTGATATGCCTAGCGGGGCCTCGGCCGAGCAGTACTTC. V is TRBV10-3 and J is TRBJ2-7; 9 nucleotides line up with TRBD2. The germline CDR1 and CDR2 sequences are ENHRY and SYGVKD. The CDR3 covers 16 residues. J was trimmed by 6 bases and V by 3 bases; bases with no gene match: 12.

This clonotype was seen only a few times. CDR3 sequence reads: CASSWDRGSISSAYEQYV. The DNA for the CDR3 is TGCGCCAGCAGCTGGGACAGGGGGAGCATCAGCAGCGCCTACGAGCAGTACGTC. This chain joins TRBV5-1 and TRBJ2-7; 11 bases match TRBD1. The junction had 13 bases not matched to a gene; V was cut back by 3 bases and J by 2 bases. There are 18 residues in the CDR3. Per the germline V gene, CDR1 is SGHRS and CDR2 is YFSETQ.

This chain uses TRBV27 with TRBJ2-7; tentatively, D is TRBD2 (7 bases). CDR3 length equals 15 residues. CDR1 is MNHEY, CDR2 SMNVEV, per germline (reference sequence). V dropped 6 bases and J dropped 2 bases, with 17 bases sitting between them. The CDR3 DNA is TGTGCCAGCAGCAGGGGAGGGGCGCCAACCTACGAGCAGTACTTC. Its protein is CASSRGGAPTYEQYF.

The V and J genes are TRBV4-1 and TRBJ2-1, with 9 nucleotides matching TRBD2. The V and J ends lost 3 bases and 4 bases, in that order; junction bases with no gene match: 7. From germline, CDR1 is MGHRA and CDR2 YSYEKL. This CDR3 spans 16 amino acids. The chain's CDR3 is CASSQVLAGPYNEQFF. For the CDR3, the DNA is TGCGCCAGCAGCCAGGTACTAGCGGGCCCATACAATGAGCAGTTCTTC.

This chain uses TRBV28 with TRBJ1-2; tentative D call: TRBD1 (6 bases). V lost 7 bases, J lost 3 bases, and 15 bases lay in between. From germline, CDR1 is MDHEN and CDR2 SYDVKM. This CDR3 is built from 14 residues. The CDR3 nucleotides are TGTGCCAGCACCGCAGGAGGGGGTGACTATGGCTACACCTTC. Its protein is CASTAGGGDYGYTF.

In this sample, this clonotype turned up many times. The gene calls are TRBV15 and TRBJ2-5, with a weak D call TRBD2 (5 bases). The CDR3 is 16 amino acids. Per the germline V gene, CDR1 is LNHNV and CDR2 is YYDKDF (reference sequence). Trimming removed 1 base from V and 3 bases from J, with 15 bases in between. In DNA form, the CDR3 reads TGTGCCACCAGCAGAGCGGGATCAGTTGAGGAAGAGACCCAGTACTTC. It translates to CATSRAGSVEEETQYF.

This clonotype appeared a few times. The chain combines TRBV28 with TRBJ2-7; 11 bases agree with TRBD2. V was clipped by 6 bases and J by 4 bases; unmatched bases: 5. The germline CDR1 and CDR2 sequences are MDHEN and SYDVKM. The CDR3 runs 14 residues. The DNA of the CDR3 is TGTGCCAGCAGATGGGGGACTAGCGGATACGAGCAGTACTTC. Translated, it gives CASRWGTSGYEQYF.

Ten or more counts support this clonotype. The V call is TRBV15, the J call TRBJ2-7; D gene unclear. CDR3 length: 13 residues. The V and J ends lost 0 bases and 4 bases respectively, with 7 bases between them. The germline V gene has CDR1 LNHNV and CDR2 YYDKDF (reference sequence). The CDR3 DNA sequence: TGTGCCACCAGCAGAGATCTGGGGTACGAGCAGTACTTC. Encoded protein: CATSRDLGYEQYF.

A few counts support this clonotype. The CDR3 nucleotides read TGCAGTGCTAGCGACAGCAATCAGCCCCAGCATTTT. This codes for CSASDSNQPQHF. V and J are TRBV20-1 and TRBJ1-5; unclear D gene. Looked up from germline, CDR1 is DFQATT and CDR2 is SNEGSKA (reference sequence). This CDR3 spans 12 amino acids. V shed 3 bases and J shed 1 base, with 4 bases lying between them.

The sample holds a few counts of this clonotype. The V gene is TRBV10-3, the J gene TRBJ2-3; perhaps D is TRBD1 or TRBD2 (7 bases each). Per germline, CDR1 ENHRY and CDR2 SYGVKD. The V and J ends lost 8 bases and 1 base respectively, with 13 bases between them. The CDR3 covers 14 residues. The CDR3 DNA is TGTGCCATCGGGGGGGACAGACGCACAGATACGCAGTATTTT. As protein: CAIGGDRRTDTQYF.

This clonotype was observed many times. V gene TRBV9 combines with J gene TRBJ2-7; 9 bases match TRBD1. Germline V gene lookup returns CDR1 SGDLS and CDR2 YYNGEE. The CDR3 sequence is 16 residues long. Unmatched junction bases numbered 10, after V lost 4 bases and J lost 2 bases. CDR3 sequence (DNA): TGTGCCAGCAGCAAAACCCCGGGACAGGGAACCTACGAGCAGTACTTC. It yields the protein CASSKTPGQGTYEQYF.

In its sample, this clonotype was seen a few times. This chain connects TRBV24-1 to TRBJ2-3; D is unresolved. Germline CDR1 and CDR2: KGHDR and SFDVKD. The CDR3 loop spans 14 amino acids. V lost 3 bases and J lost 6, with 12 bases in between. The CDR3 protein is CATSDPPPPDTQYF. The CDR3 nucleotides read TGTGCCACCAGTGATCCCCCTCCTCCGGATACGCAGTATTTT.

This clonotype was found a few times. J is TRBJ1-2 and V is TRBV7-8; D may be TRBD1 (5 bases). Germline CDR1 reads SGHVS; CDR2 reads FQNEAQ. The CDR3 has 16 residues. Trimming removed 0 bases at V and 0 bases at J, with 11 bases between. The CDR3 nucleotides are TGTGCCAGCAGCTTAGCTGGGGCGGTAGCTAACTATGGCTACACCTTC. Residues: CASSLAGAVANYGYTF.

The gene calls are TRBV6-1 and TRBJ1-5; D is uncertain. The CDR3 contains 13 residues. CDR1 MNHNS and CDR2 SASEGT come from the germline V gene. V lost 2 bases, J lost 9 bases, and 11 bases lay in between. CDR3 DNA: TGTGCCAGCAGTGAATGGGGTAGCCGGCCCCAGCATTTT. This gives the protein CASSEWGSRPQHF.